The 18 T cell receptor beta chains listed next were all sequenced from one sample in a study of cytomegalovirus exposure and HLA in healthy donors. Repertoires were generated with immunoSEQ multiplex PCR, while TCRdb's copy carries only in-frame clones and drops some. The sample includes about 68,000 clones, more than 95% of them seen just once. Specimen: PBMCs. These receptors were obtained from a man between 18 and 35 years old in good health and CMV-seronegative.

The chain links TRBV4-1 to TRBJ2-1; possible D gene TRBD1, 5 bases. CDR3 size: 17 residues. V lost 0 bases, J lost 4 bases, and 16 bases lay in between. Per the germline V gene, CDR1 is MGHRA and CDR2 is YSYEKL. CDR3 residues: CASSQDHDRGWYNEQFF. DNA of the CDR3: TGCGCCAGCAGCCAAGATCATGATAGGGGCTGGTACAATGAGCAGTTCTTC.

The genes are TRBV15 and TRBJ1-6, with D possibly TRBD1 on 6 matching bases. V dropped 0 bases and J dropped 8 bases, with 8 bases sitting between them. The CDR3 is 14 amino acids. The germline V gene encodes CDR1 LNHNV and CDR2 YYDKDF (reference sequence). The chain's CDR3 is CATSREQGHSPLHF. CDR3 DNA: TGTGCCACCAGCAGAGAACAGGGTCATTCACCCCTCCACTTT.

The chain carries TRBV11-1 and TRBJ1-6; TRBD1 is a possible D gene (6 bases). Trimming took off 4 bases at V and 7 bases at J, with 8 bases between the two ends. The CDR3 runs 13 residues. Germline loops: CDR1 SGHAT, CDR2 FQDESV (reference sequence). In DNA form, the CDR3 reads TGTGCCAGCAGCTCAACAGGGAATTCACCCCTCCACTTT. As protein: CASSSTGNSPLHF.

This chain uses TRBV4-1 with TRBJ2-5; the match to TRBD1 covers 7 bases. V trimming: 4 bases; J trimming: 2 bases; junction bases outside the gene matches: 1. There are 13 residues in the CDR3. Germline CDR1 is MGHRA and CDR2 is YSYEKL. This chain's CDR3 is CASSRQGQETQYF. The CDR3 DNA sequence: TGCGCCAGCAGCCGACAGGGACAAGAGACCCAGTACTTC.

This chain links TRBV4-1 with TRBJ1-1, with a weak D call TRBD1 (5 bases). Germline V gene sequence: CDR1 MGHRA, CDR2 YSYEKL. V shed 4 bases and J shed 3 bases, with 9 bases lying between them. The CDR3 spans 13 residues. CDR3 amino acids: CASSPRGYTEAFF. The CDR3 DNA sequence: TGCGCCAGCAGCCCCCGGGGGTACACTGAAGCTTTCTTT.

This chain uses TRBV2 with TRBJ2-1; possible D gene TRBD1, 5 bases. Germline CDR1 reads SNHLY; CDR2 reads FYNNEI. The CDR3 runs 13 residues. V shed 4 bases and J shed 4 bases, with 8 bases lying between them. This CDR3 reads CASSVRQYNEQFF. The CDR3 DNA sequence: TGTGCCAGCAGTGTGCGACAGTACAATGAGCAGTTCTTC.

The genes are TRBV29-1 and TRBJ2-6, with a tentative D call TRBD1 (5 bases). V gave up 4 bases and J gave up 2 bases, with 15 bases separating them. Looked up from germline, CDR1 is SQVTM and CDR2 is ANQGSEA. The CDR3 totals 16 residues. The DNA of the CDR3 is TGCAGCGTTGCAGGGATCGGTAGAACTGGGGCCAACGTCCTGACTTTC. It specifies CSVAGIGRTGANVLTF.

The J gene is TRBJ1-2, the V gene TRBV10-1; 8 bases align to TRBD1. The germline V gene has CDR1 WNHNN and CDR2 SYGVQD (reference sequence). V lost 5 bases and J lost 6; bases outside the gene matches: 5. The CDR3 contains 13 residues. CDR3 region: CASSPGQGNGYTF. As DNA, the CDR3 is TGCGCCAGCAGTCCCGGACAGGGTAATGGCTACACCTTC.

The table lists this clone with a count of one. This chain links TRBV10-3 with TRBJ2-1; 10 nucleotides match TRBD2. CDR1 and CDR2 (germline): ENHRY, SYGVKD. With 6 bases clipped from V and 3 bases from J, the junction kept 5 bases outside the gene matches. This CDR3 is 15 amino acids long. This CDR3 is CAIRSLAGVYNEQFF. The CDR3 DNA is TGTGCCATCAGATCCCTAGCGGGAGTCTACAATGAGCAGTTCTTC.

The rearrangement links TRBV2 to TRBJ1-5; 11 nucleotides agree with TRBD1. The CDR3 extends over 15 amino acids. The trim removed 5 bases at V and 7 bases at J, leaving 7 bases unmatched. Per germline, CDR1 SNHLY and CDR2 FYNNEI. The DNA of the CDR3 is TGTGCCAGCAGTAAGGGACAGGGGGTCGGACAGCCCCAGCATTTT. Protein: CASSKGQGVGQPQHF.

The chain uses TRBV7-2 and TRBJ2-3, with TRBD2 identical over 7 bases. CDR1 is SGHTA, CDR2 FQGNSA, per germline. The CDR3 is 15 residues long. The ends lost 5 bases at V and 8 bases at J; junction bases unmatched: 13. The CDR3 is CASSEWWEGRITQYF. In DNA, the CDR3 is TGTGCCAGCAGCGAATGGTGGGAGGGACGGATTACGCAGTATTTT.

The chain carries TRBV7-6 and TRBJ2-2; a possible D gene is TRBD1 (6 bases). CDR1 SGHVS and CDR2 FNYEAQ come from the germline V gene. The CDR3 sequence is 15 residues long. V lost 2 bases and J 3 bases, leaving 10 bases between the germline ends. The CDR3 loop reads CASSLQGTYTGELFF. The CDR3 DNA is TGTGCCAGCAGCTTACAGGGGACCTACACCGGGGAGCTGTTTTTT.

The V gene is TRBV18, the J gene TRBJ1-1; D unresolved. The CDR3 length is 14 residues. Trimming left V 0 bases short and J 1 base short, with 6 bases between. Germline V gene data show CDR1 as KGHSH and CDR2 as LQKENI. CDR3 bases: TGTGCCAGCTCACCACCGAACGGGAACACTGAAGCTTTCTTT. This sequence encodes CASSPPNGNTEAFF.

This clone was detected only once. The V gene is TRBV5-1, the J gene TRBJ1-4; 7 bases line up with TRBD1. The CDR3 spans 15 residues. V lost 3 bases, J lost 3 bases, and 5 bases stayed unmatched. CDR1 is SGHRS, CDR2 YFSETQ, per germline. CDR3 coding DNA: TGCGCCAGCAGCTCCTCCGGGACAGCTAATGAAAAACTGTTTTTT. Its translation: CASSSSGTANEKLFF.

This chain connects TRBV28 to TRBJ2-1; weak D call: TRBD1 (6 bases). Per germline, CDR1 MDHEN and CDR2 SYDVKM. CDR3 length equals 14 residues. The V end lost 3 bases, the J end lost 8 bases, and 14 bases lay between the germline ends. The CDR3 sequence: CASSFGQGSYEQFF. Written as DNA, the CDR3 is TGTGCCAGCAGTTTCGGGCAGGGGTCGTATGAGCAGTTCTTC.

The chain is built from TRBV25-1 and TRBJ1-5; D possibly corresponds to TRBD1 (6 bases). CDR1 MGHDK and CDR2 SYGVNS come from the germline V gene. The CDR3 loop spans 17 amino acids. V was cut by 10 bases and J by 1 base, with 23 bases left in between. The CDR3 DNA reads as TGTGCCATCCAGGGGTATGCGGTGGAGAAAAGCAATCAGCCCCAGCATTTT. This encodes CAIQGYAVEKSNQPQHF.

The gene calls are TRBV7-9 and TRBJ1-3, with unresolved D. There are 10 residues in the CDR3. The V gene's germline CDR1 is SEHNR and CDR2 FQNEAQ (reference sequence). V gave up 6 bases and J gave up 7 bases, with 4 bases separating them. Written as DNA, the CDR3 is TGTGCCAGCAGTCATAACACCATATATTTT. This sequence encodes CASSHNTIYF.

This sequence joins TRBV19 and TRBJ1-4; D gene ambiguous. This CDR3 has 13 residues. Trimming took 7 bases from V and 8 from J, leaving 14 bases between them. Per the germline V gene, CDR1 is LNHDA and CDR2 is SQIVND (reference sequence). The CDR3 reads CASTEAVGEKLFF. The CDR3 nucleotides are TGTGCCAGTACAGAGGCAGTCGGCGAAAAACTGTTTTTT.